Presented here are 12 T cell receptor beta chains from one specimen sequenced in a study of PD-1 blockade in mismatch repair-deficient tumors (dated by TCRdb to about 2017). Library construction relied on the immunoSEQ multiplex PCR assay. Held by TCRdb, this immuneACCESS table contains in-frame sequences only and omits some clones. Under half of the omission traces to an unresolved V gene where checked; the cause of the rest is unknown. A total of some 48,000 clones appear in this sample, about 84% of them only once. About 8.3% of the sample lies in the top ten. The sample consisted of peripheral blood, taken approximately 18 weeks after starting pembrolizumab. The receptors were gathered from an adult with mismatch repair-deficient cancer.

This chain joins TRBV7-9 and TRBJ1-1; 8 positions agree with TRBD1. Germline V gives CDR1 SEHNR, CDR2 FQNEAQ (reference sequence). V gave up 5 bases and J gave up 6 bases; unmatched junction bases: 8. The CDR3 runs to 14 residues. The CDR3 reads CASSLQGVVAEAFF. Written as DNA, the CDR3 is TGTGCCAGCAGCCTACAGGGGGTGGTTGCTGAAGCTTTCTTT.

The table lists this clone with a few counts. In nucleotides, the CDR3 is TGTGCCAGCAGTGACCCTGAAGCTTTCTTT. Translated, it gives CASSDPEAFF. The rearrangement links TRBV6-4 to TRBJ1-1; the D is unclear. Germline V lookup: CDR1 MRHNA, CDR2 SNTAGT. This CDR3 is built from 10 residues. Trimming cost V 2 bases and J 6 bases, with 1 base left between them.

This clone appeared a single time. CDR3 loop: CASSPGRLNTGELFF. CDR3 nucleotide sequence: TGCGCCAGCAGCCCAGGACGGCTGAACACCGGGGAGCTGTTTTTT. V usage is TRBV5-1 and J usage is TRBJ2-2; D is unclear. V gave up 4 bases and J gave up 1 base, with 11 bases separating them. This CDR3 comprises 15 residues. CDR1 and CDR2 (germline): SGHRS, YFSETQ. Supplemented by reference TRBV5-1 and TRBJ2-2, the full variable domain reads KAGVTQTPRYLIKTRGQQVTLSCSPISGHRSVSWYQQTPGQGLQFLFEYFSETQRNKGNFPGRFSGRQFSNSRSEMNVSTLELGDSALYLCASSPGRLNTGELFFGEGSRLTVL.

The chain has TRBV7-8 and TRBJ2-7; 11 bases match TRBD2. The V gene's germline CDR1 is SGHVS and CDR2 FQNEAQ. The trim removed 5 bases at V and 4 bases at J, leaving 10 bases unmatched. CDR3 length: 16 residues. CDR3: CASSIHNSGRGYEQYF. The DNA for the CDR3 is TGTGCCAGCAGCATCCATAATAGCGGGAGGGGGTACGAGCAGTACTTC.

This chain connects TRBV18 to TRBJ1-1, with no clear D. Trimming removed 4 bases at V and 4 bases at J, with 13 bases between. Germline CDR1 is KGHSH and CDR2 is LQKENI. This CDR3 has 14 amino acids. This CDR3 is CASSRPTQATEAFF. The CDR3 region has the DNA TGTGCCAGCTCACGACCGACCCAGGCCACTGAAGCTTTCTTT.

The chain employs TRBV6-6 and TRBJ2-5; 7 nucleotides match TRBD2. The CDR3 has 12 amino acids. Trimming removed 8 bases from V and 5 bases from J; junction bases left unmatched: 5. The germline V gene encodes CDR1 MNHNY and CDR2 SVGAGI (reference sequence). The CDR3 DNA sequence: TGTGCCAGCGGCTACGGGGGGGAGACCCAGTACTTC. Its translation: CASGYGGETQYF.

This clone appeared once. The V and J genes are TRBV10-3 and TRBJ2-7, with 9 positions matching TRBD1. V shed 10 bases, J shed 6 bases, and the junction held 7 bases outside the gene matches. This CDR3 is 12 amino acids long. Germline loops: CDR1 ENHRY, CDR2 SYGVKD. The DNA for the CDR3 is TGTGCCACCGCGGGACAGGGTATCGAGCAGTACTTC. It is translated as CATAGQGIEQYF.

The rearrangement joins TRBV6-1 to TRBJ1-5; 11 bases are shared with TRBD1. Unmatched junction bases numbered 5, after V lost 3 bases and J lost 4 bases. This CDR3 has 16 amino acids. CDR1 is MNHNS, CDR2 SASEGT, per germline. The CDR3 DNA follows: TGTGCCAGCAGTGAGCGGACAGGGGGCAATAATCAGCCCCAGCATTTT. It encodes CASSERTGGNNQPQHF.

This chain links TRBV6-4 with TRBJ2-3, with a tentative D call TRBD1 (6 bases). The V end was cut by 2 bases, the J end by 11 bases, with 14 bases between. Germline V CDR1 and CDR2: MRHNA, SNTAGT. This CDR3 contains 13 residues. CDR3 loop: CASSDRQQGRQYF. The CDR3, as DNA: TGTGCCAGCAGTGACCGACAACAGGGTCGGCAGTATTTT.

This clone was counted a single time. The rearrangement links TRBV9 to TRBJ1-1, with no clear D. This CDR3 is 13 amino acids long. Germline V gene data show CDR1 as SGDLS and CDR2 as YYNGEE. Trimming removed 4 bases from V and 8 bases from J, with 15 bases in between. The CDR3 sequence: CASSLNPGAEAFF. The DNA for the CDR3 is TGTGCCAGCAGCCTGAACCCGGGCGCAGAAGCTTTCTTT.

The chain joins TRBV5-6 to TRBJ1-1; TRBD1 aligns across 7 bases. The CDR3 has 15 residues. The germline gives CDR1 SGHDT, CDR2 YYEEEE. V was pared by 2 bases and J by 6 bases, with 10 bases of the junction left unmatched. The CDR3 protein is CASSFIGGERAEAFF. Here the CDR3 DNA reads TGTGCCAGCAGCTTTATAGGGGGCGAAAGGGCTGAAGCTTTCTTT.

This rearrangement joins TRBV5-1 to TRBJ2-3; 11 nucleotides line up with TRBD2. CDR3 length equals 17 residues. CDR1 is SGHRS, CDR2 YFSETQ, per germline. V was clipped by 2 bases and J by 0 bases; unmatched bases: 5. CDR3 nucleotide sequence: TGCGCCAGCAGCTTTTCCTGGACTAGCGGGAGCACAGATACGCAGTATTTT. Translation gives CASSFSWTSGSTDTQYF.